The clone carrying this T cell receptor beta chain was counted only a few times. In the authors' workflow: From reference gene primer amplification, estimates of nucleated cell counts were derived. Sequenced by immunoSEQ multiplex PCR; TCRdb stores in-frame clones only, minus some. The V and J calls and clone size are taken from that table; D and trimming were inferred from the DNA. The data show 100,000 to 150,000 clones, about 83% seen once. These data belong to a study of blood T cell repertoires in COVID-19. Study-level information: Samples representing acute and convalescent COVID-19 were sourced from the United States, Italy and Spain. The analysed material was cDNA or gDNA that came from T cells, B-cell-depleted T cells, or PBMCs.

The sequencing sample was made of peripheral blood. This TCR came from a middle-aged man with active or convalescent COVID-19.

The CDR3 is CASSPQGYNSPLHF. Here the CDR3 DNA reads TGTGCCAGCAGCCCTCAGGGGTATAATTCACCCCTCCACTTT. This chain joins TRBV14 and TRBJ1-6, with D maybe TRBD1 (6 bases). The CDR3 is 14 residues long. CDR1 is SGHDN, CDR2 FVKESK, per germline. Trimming left V 4 bases short and J 4 bases short, with 8 bases between.